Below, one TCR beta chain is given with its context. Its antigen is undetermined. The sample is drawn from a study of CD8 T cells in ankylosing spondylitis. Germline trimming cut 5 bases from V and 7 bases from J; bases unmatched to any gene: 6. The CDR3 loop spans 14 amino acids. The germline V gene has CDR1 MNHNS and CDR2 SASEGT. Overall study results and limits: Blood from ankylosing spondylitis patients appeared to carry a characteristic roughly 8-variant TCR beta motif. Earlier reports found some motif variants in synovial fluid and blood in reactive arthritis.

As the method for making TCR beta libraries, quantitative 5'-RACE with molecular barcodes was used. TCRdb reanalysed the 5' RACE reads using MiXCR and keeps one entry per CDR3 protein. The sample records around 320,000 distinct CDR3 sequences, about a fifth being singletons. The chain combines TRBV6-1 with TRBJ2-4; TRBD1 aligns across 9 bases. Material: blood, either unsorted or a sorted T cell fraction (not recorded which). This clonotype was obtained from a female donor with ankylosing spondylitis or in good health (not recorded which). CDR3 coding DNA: TGTGCCAGCAGTAAAGGACAGGGGTACAACATTCAGTACTTC. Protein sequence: CASSKGQGYNIQYF.